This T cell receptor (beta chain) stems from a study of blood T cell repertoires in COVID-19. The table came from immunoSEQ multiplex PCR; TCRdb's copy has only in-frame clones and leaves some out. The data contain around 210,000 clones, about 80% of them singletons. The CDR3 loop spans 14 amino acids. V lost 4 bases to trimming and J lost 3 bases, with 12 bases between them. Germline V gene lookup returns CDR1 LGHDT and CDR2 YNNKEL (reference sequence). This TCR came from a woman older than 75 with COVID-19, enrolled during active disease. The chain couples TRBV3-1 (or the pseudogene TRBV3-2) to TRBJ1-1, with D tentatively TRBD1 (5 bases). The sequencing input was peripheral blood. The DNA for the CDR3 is TGTGCCAGCAGCCGTACAGAAGGGGACACTGAAGCTTTCTTT. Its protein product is CASSRTEGDTEAFF.